Below, one T cell receptor (beta chain) is given with its context. Measured with immunoSEQ multiplex PCR; TCRdb has only the in-frame clones, and not every one. This table has hundreds of thousands of clones, about 91% appearing once. The CDR3 consists of 15 residues. CDR1 is MNHNS, CDR2 SASEGT, per germline. The ends lost 1 base at V and 0 bases at J; junction bases unmatched: 3. This specimen comes from a study of blood T cell repertoires in COVID-19. This receptor was obtained from a man older than 75 with acute or convalescent COVID-19. Specimen: peripheral blood. The chain uses TRBV6-1 and TRBJ2-7; 7 bases align to TRBD1. The CDR3, as DNA: TGTGCCAGCAGTGAAGGGACAGGATCCTCCTACGAGCAGTACTTC. This translates into CASSEGTGSSYEQYF.